Below, 12 T cell receptor beta chains from the same sample are listed, as sequenced in a study of blood T cell repertoires in COVID-19. Libraries were prepared by immunoSEQ multiplex PCR; TCRdb keeps only in-frame clonotypes and omits some of them. The sample lists some 300,000 clones, around nine tenths occurring once. Sequenced: PBMCs or T cells enriched from blood (not recorded which). All receptors derive from a woman in her forties or fifties who had been exposed to COVID-19.

This clone came up once. The V gene is TRBV27, the J gene TRBJ1-2, with 10 bases matching TRBD1. Losses at the gene ends were 2 bases for V and 2 bases for J; bases not matched to a gene: 5. Germline V gene sequence: CDR1 MNHEY, CDR2 SMNVEV (reference sequence). CDR3 length: 16 residues. The CDR3 reads CASSLIGQGGNYGYTF. The CDR3, as DNA: TGTGCCAGCAGTTTAATAGGACAGGGGGGAAACTATGGCTACACCTTC.

This chain uses TRBV6-5 with TRBJ2-7, with D perhaps TRBD2 (5 bases). The V and J ends lost 7 bases and 1 base respectively, with 14 bases between them. The CDR3 spans 14 residues. Looked up from germline, CDR1 is MNHEY and CDR2 is SVGAGI. As DNA, the CDR3 is TGTGCCAGCACCGCGGTGGGAGTATCCTACGAGCAGTACTTC. This translates into CASTAVGVSYEQYF.

V gene TRBV29-1 combines with J gene TRBJ2-3, with a possible D match to TRBD1 (6 bases). The CDR3 extends over 15 amino acids. From germline, CDR1 is SQVTM and CDR2 ANQGSEA. V lost 7 bases to trimming and J lost 2 bases, with 19 bases between them. CDR3 residues: CSAGRDIALTDTQYF. The CDR3 region has the DNA TGCAGCGCTGGCAGGGACATTGCTCTCACAGATACGCAGTATTTT.

The V and J genes are TRBV2 and TRBJ1-1, with 8 bases matching TRBD1. CDR1 and CDR2 (germline): SNHLY, FYNNEI. The CDR3 is 14 residues long. Germline trimming cut 3 bases from V and 4 bases from J; bases unmatched to any gene: 4. CDR3 in DNA: TGTGCCAGCAGTGATATTCAGGGGGCCACTGAAGCTTTCTTT. Protein product: CASSDIQGATEAFF.

This rearrangement joins TRBV5-3 to TRBJ2-1; 9 bases match TRBD2. TRBV5-3 is labeled an ORF, and its function is uncertain. The CDR3 runs 17 residues. Germline trimming cut 3 bases from V and 2 bases from J; bases unmatched to any gene: 9. In nucleotides, the CDR3 is TGTGCCAGAAGCTGGGCCACGCTAGCGGGGCCCTACAATGAGCAGTTCTTC. Translated: CARSWATLAGPYNEQFF.

This rearrangement joins TRBV27 to TRBJ2-2, with D hard to call. With 4 bases removed from V and 7 bases from J, the gap between germline ends came to 13 bases. This CDR3 contains 14 residues. CDR1 MNHEY and CDR2 SMNVEV come from the germline V gene (reference sequence). The CDR3 protein is CASSSTLSLGELFF. The DNA for the CDR3 is TGTGCCAGCAGTTCCACCCTCAGTCTCGGGGAGCTGTTTTTT.

V usage is TRBV27 and J usage is TRBJ1-6, with D possibly matching TRBD1 (6 bases). Germline CDR1 is MNHEY and CDR2 is SMNVEV (reference sequence). The germline V and J ends were trimmed by 1 base and 8 bases, with 15 bases remaining between them. The CDR3 sequence is 16 residues long. In DNA, the CDR3 is TGTGCCAGCAGTTTATTGGGGGGGCGAGGGGATTCACCCCTCCACTTT. Translating gives CASSLLGGRGDSPLHF.

This rearrangement joins TRBV19 to TRBJ1-5; D unclear. The CDR3 totals 18 residues. V was trimmed by 1 base and J by 1 base, leaving 17 bases between them. Germline CDR1 and CDR2: LNHDA and SQIVND (reference sequence). Written as DNA, the CDR3 is TGTGCCAGTAGTATAGGAGCCAGCGGGTTCGTCAGCAATCAGCCCCAGCATTTT. Translated: CASSIGASGFVSNQPQHF.

The chain links TRBV4-1 to TRBJ2-5, with 9 bases aligning to TRBD2. Germline values: CDR1 MGHRA, CDR2 YSYEKL. Trimming at V came to 4 bases and at J to 1 base, leaving 7 bases not matched to a gene. The CDR3 totals 16 residues. The CDR3 nucleotides read TGCGCCAGCAGCCCTCGCGCTAGCGGGGTCCAAGAGACCCAGTACTTC. Its translation is CASSPRASGVQETQYF.

The chain joins TRBV29-1 to TRBJ2-3, with no clear D. CDR3 length: 13 amino acids. Germline V gene data show CDR1 as SQVTM and CDR2 as ANQGSEA. V was trimmed by 5 bases and J by 0 bases, leaving 9 bases between them. The CDR3 bases are TGCAGCGTTCAAGCAGGAAGCACAGATACGCAGTATTTT. Its translation is CSVQAGSTDTQYF.

This clone was observed a few times. J is TRBJ1-3 and V is TRBV5-1; D unresolved. CDR3 length: 16 residues. The V gene lost 4 bases and the J gene lost 0 bases, with 14 bases spanning the gap. In germline, CDR1 is SGHRS, CDR2 YFSETQ. Here the CDR3 DNA reads TGCGCCAGCAGCCTAGCTATGGGCTTCTCTGGAAACACCATATATTTT. It specifies CASSLAMGFSGNTIYF.

The sample holds one count of this clone. The chain carries TRBV5-1 and TRBJ1-6; 9 bases fit TRBD1. V gave up 4 bases and J gave up 5 bases; unmatched junction bases: 4. The CDR3 totals 15 residues. Germline V lookup: CDR1 SGHRS, CDR2 YFSETQ. Here the CDR3 reads CASSRQGEDNSPLHF. As DNA, the CDR3 is TGCGCCAGCAGCCGACAGGGGGAAGATAATTCACCCCTCCACTTT. Variable domain in full (rest from reference TRBV5-1 and TRBJ1-6): KAGVTQTPRYLIKTRGQQVTLSCSPISGHRSVSWYQQTPGQGLQFLFEYFSETQRNKGNFPGRFSGRQFSNSRSEMNVSTLELGDSALYLCASSRQGEDNSPLHFGNGTRLTVT.